This is a list of T cell receptor beta chains from one sample in a study of response to subunit inactivated influenza vaccine. From the RT-PCR reads, TCRdb called clonotypes with MiXCR, one entry per CDR3 protein. In the table there are about 530,000 distinct CDR3 sequences, approximately 12% of which are singletons. Sequenced material: PBMCs from blood, taken on the day of vaccination. These receptors all come from a man aged 50 or older who received an inactivated influenza vaccine. Both conserved end residues are part of each CDR3. A D gene is named only where the DNA matches it firmly. Part of the rows lack a size; the others show once, few, many or a class for expanded clones.

v_gene	j_gene	abundance	d_gene	CDR3aa	CDR3nt
TRBV20-1	TRBJ2-3	.	TRBD2	CSARPPRTSGRITDTQYF	TGCAGTGCTAGACCGCCGCGAACTAGCGGGAGGATAACAGATACGCAGTATTTT
TRBV12-3/TRBV12-4	TRBJ1-1	few	.	CASSLALQGQAEAFF	TGTGCCAGCAGTTTAGCGCTTCAGGGACAAGCTGAAGCTTTCTTT
TRBV7-2	TRBJ1-6	.	.	CASSLAVGVSYNSPLHF	TGTGCCAGCAGCTTAGCCGTGGGAGTCTCCTATAATTCACCCCTCCACTTT
TRBV27	TRBJ2-7	.	TRBD1	CANSFSDRGPYEQYF	TGTGCCAACAGTTTCAGCGACAGGGGGCCCTACGAGCAGTACTTC
TRBV6-6	TRBJ2-7	.	.	CASLGQTYEQYF	TGTGCCAGCCTCGGGCAGACCTACGAGCAGTACTTC
TRBV12-3/TRBV12-4	TRBJ2-5	.	TRBD1	CASTPSWGQGTETQYF	TGTGCCAGCACCCCTTCTTGGGGACAGGGGACGGAGACCCAGTACTTC
TRBV2	TRBJ2-3	.	TRBD2	CASSRLAGSDTDTQYF	TGTGCCAGCAGTCGACTAGCGGGGAGCGACACAGATACGCAGTATTTT
TRBV4-2	TRBJ2-1	.	TRBD2	CASSQSLSLAENEQFF	TGTGCCAGCAGCCAAAGCTTATCCCTAGCGGAGAATGAGCAGTTCTTC
TRBV3-1	TRBJ2-3	.	TRBD1	CAFSRDRGAFFGTDTQYF	TGTGCCTTCAGCAGGGACAGGGGGGCCTTTTTCGGCACAGATACGCAGTATTTT
TRBV4-2	TRBJ1-2	many	TRBD1	CASSHGDPGQGLVCTF	TGTGCCAGCAGCCACGGTGACCCGGGACAGGGGTTAGTGTGCACCTTC
TRBV3-1	TRBJ2-5	many	.	CATRRSVQETQYF	TGTGCCACCCGAAGATCCGTCCAAGAGACCCAGTACTTC
TRBV18	TRBJ2-5	few	.	CASPSPTQETQYF	TGTGCCAGCCCGAGTCCTACCCAAGAGACCCAGTACTTC
TRBV4-3	TRBJ1-2	.	.	CASSQVVRYGYTF	TGCGCCAGCAGCCAAGTGGTTAGGTATGGCTACACCTTC
TRBV20-1	TRBJ2-7	.	.	CSARDGGTEQYF	TGCAGTGCTAGAGATGGCGGGACCGAGCAGTACTTC
TRBV11-2	TRBJ2-7	few	.	CASSWPRKQYF	TGTGCCAGCAGCTGGCCGAGGAAGCAGTACTTC
TRBV9	TRBJ2-3	few	TRBD2	CASSVEELAGVSDTQYF	TGTGCCAGCAGCGTAGAAGAGTTAGCGGGAGTAAGTGATACGCAGTATTTT
TRBV7-9	TRBJ2-7	few	.	CASSLGLRGRSYEQYF	TGTGCCAGCAGCTTAGGACTTAGGGGCAGATCCTACGAGCAGTACTTC
TRBV15	TRBJ1-3	.	.	CATSNPRGNTIYF	TGTGCCACCAGCAATCCCCGCGGAAACACCATATATTTT
TRBV28	TRBJ2-7	.	.	CASNPAGMKGEQYF	TGTGCCAGCAACCCGGCGGGTATGAAGGGCGAGCAGTACTTC
TRBV20-1	TRBJ2-2	few	.	CSAPGVGTGELFF	TGCAGTGCCCCAGGGGTAGGCACCGGGGAGCTGTTTTTT
TRBV9	TRBJ2-2	.	.	CASSPAMSGTGELFF	TGTGCCAGCAGCCCCGCGATGAGTGGCACCGGGGAGCTGTTTTTT
TRBV6-2/TRBV6-3	TRBJ1-6	.	.	CASSYSGGTSHLHF	TGTGCCAGCAGTTACTCTGGGGGCACGTCCCACCTCCACTTT
TRBV5-1	TRBJ2-1	few	TRBD2	CASNPGEGEQFF	TGCGCCAGCAATCCGGGGGAGGGTGAGCAGTTCTTC
TRBV5-1	TRBJ2-1	.	TRBD2	CASSRRSGGAVRSYNEQFF	TGCGCCAGCAGTCGTAGGAGCGGGGGGGCCGTTAGATCCTACAATGAGCAGTTCTTC
TRBV6-2/TRBV6-3	TRBJ2-3	few	TRBD1	CASSQDRATQYF	TGTGCCAGCAGCCAAGACAGGGCTACGCAGTATTTT
TRBV5-1	TRBJ2-5	.	.	CASSLEIQKETQYF	TGCGCCAGCAGCTTGGAGATCCAGAAAGAGACCCAGTACTTC
TRBV28	TRBJ2-5	.	TRBD1	CASSPPGQPSNQETQYF	TGTGCCAGCAGTCCACCGGGACAGCCAAGTAACCAAGAGACCCAGTACTTC
TRBV15	TRBJ2-7	few	.	CATRLGRDREQYF	TGTGCCACCAGGCTCGGCCGGGATCGCGAGCAGTACTTC
TRBV20-1	TRBJ2-1	few	.	CSARDPLARNEQFF	TGCAGTGCTAGAGATCCCCTAGCTCGGAATGAGCAGTTCTTC
TRBV11-3	TRBJ2-1	few	.	CASSLSYPNEQFF	TGTGCCAGCAGCTTAAGCTACCCTAATGAGCAGTTCTTC
TRBV29-1	TRBJ2-5	few	TRBD1	CSVEKSLQGETQYF	TGCAGCGTTGAAAAGTCCTTACAGGGGGAGACCCAGTACTTC
TRBV4-3	TRBJ2-7	few	TRBD2	CASSQEAPRLLATYEQYF	TGCGCCAGCAGCCAAGAAGCCCCTCGACTACTAGCGACTTACGAGCAGTACTTC
TRBV6-5	TRBJ2-1	.	TRBD1	CASSYTDRERSYNEQFF	TGTGCCAGCAGTTACACCGACAGGGAACGATCCTACAATGAGCAGTTCTTC
TRBV28	TRBJ2-1	.	TRBD1	CASSPPPGQGNNEQFF	TGTGCCAGCAGTCCTCCCCCGGGACAGGGTAACAATGAGCAGTTCTTC
TRBV13	TRBJ2-4	once	TRBD2	CASSMDPRGTSRNPGGPKNIQYF	TGTGCCAGCAGCATGGACCCCCGCGGGACTAGTCGAAACCCTGGGGGTCCCAAAAACATTCAGTACTTC
TRBV4-3	TRBJ2-5	few	TRBD2	CASSQDGAGGPETQYF	TGCGCCAGCAGCCAAGATGGGGCGGGGGGGCCGGAGACCCAGTACTTC
TRBV6-2/TRBV6-3	TRBJ1-1	.	TRBD1	CASERTGRFEAFF	TGTGCCAGCGAGCGGACAGGGCGGTTTGAAGCTTTCTTT
TRBV20-1	TRBJ2-5	once	.	CSARQTRWETQYF	TGCAGTGCTAGGCAGACTAGATGGGAGACCCAGTACTTC
TRBV20-1	TRBJ2-6	.	.	CSARGAARSSGANVLTF	TGTAGTGCTAGGGGGGCAGCCAGGAGCTCTGGGGCCAACGTCCTGACTTTC
TRBV5-1	TRBJ2-3	many	TRBD2	CASSWGSGGEDTQYF	TGCGCCAGCAGCTGGGGTTCGGGAGGAGAAGATACGCAGTATTTT
TRBV5-1	TRBJ1-1	few	TRBD1	CASSWAGGLNEAFF	TGCGCCAGCAGTTGGGCAGGGGGATTGAATGAAGCTTTCTTT
TRBV4-1	TRBJ2-5	few	.	CASSQIAGIETQYF	TGCGCCAGCAGCCAAATTGCGGGGATCGAGACCCAGTACTTC
TRBV6-2/TRBV6-3	TRBJ2-7	.	.	CASSYGTNYEQYF	TGTGCCAGCAGTTACGGGACGAACTACGAGCAGTACTTC
TRBV12-3/TRBV12-4	TRBJ2-4	few	.	CASSTGGIAKNIQYF	TGTGCCAGCAGTACAGGAGGAATAGCCAAAAACATTCAGTACTTC
TRBV27	TRBJ1-2	few	.	CASSRAGILNGYTF	TGTGCCAGCAGCCGGGCAGGGATTCTTAATGGCTACACCTTC
TRBV19	TRBJ1-1	.	.	CASNMQGLNTEAFF	TGTGCCAGTAATATGCAGGGCCTGAACACTGAAGCTTTCTTT
TRBV5-6	TRBJ2-7	many	TRBD1	CASSFLRDRIYEQYF	TGTGCCAGCAGCTTCCTCCGGGACAGAATATACGAGCAGTACTTC
TRBV6-5	TRBJ2-6	.	.	CASSSFRHNSGANVLTF	TGTGCCAGCAGTTCCTTTCGACACAACTCTGGGGCCAACGTCCTGACTTTC
TRBV20-1	TRBJ2-3	few	.	CSASPRVRGDTQYF	TGCAGTGCTAGCCCCCGGGTCAGGGGAGATACGCAGTATTTT
TRBV30	TRBJ2-1	.	.	CAWMPGQYQRAQFF	TGTGCCTGGATGCCGGGACAGTACCAGCGGGCGCAGTTCTTC
TRBV5-1	TRBJ2-2	many	.	CASSNLAQPNTGELFF	TGCGCCAGCAGCAATCTAGCGCAACCGAACACCGGGGAGCTGTTTTTT
TRBV10-3	TRBJ2-2	.	.	CAISESLLPDTNTGELFF	TGTGCCATCAGTGAGTCACTTCTCCCGGACACAAACACCGGGGAGCTGTTTTTT
TRBV7-2	TRBJ1-1	many	.	CASSFSDTEAFF	TGTGCCAGCAGCTTTTCGGACACTGAAGCTTTCTTT
TRBV7-2	TRBJ2-5	few	.	CASTRGRNQETQYF	TGTGCCAGCACCCGAGGGAGGAATCAGGAGACCCAGTACTTC
TRBV18	TRBJ2-7	.	.	CASSPQDGYEQYF	TGTGCCAGCTCACCACAGGACGGCTACGAGCAGTACTTC